Listed here are 5 T cell receptor beta chains from one sample, sequenced in a study of blood T cell repertoires in COVID-19 (dated by TCRdb to between 2020 and 2021). Libraries came from the immunoSEQ multiplex PCR assay. This immuneACCESS table, as held by TCRdb, lists in-frame sequences with V and J called but not all clones. Of the missing ones, under half trace to an unresolved V gene in checked studies; the others have no known cause. This sample has roughly 420,000 clones in its table, and roughly 88% of those were observed once. Approximately 0.96% of the sample is held by the ten biggest clonotypes. Sequenced sample: PBMCs or T cells enriched from blood (not recorded which). Receptor source: a woman in her 30s with acute COVID-19.

This chain connects TRBV24-1 to TRBJ2-1; D gene unclear. Germline V gene data show CDR1 as KGHDR and CDR2 as SFDVKD. This CDR3 contains 13 residues. The V and J ends lost 5 bases and 7 bases respectively, with 11 bases between them. The DNA of the CDR3 is TGTGCCACCAGTGGACTCGAGAGGAATGAGCAGTTCTTC. This codes for CATSGLERNEQFF.

This rearrangement joins TRBV2 to TRBJ1-1; D ambiguous. V was trimmed by 4 bases and J by 1 base, leaving 16 bases between them. Per germline, CDR1 SNHLY and CDR2 FYNNEI. This CDR3 is 16 amino acids long. In DNA form, the CDR3 reads TGTGCCAGCAGTGTTGAGGGATGGGTCGGGAACACTGAAGCTTTCTTT. Translation: CASSVEGWVGNTEAFF.

V is TRBV27 and J is TRBJ2-3; 7 bases are shared with TRBD2. CDR1 and CDR2 from the germline V gene are MNHEY and SMNVEV (reference sequence). Unmatched junction bases numbered 9, after V lost 4 bases and J lost 8 bases. The CDR3 runs to 14 residues. The CDR3 DNA reads as TGTGCCAGCAGTTCCTCTTATCAGCGGGGTACGCAGTATTTT. Its protein is CASSSSYQRGTQYF.

The count of this clone is one. The rearrangement uses TRBV7-9 and TRBJ1-4; TRBD1 matches at 8 bases. The trim removed 5 bases at V and 6 bases at J, leaving 5 bases unmatched. This CDR3 is 14 amino acids long. The germline V gene encodes CDR1 SEHNR and CDR2 FQNEAQ (reference sequence). The CDR3 region is CASSPGTGDEKLFF. In DNA form, the CDR3 reads TGTGCCAGCAGCCCTGGGACAGGAGATGAAAAACTGTTTTTT.

This clone was seen only a few times. DNA of the CDR3: TGTGCCAGCAGCTTCGGCGGGGAGCTGTTTTTT. Translation: CASSFGGELFF. The J gene is TRBJ2-2, the V gene TRBV7-9; D gene unclear. Germline CDR1 is SEHNR and CDR2 is FQNEAQ (reference sequence). V lost 3 bases to trimming and J lost 7 bases, with 3 bases between them. This CDR3 is built from 11 residues.